Given below is one T cell receptor beta chain in context. This sample is part of a study of CD8+ T cells in alopecia areata. Documented treatment: oral pan-JAK inhibitor, 5-10 mg twice daily. The authors extracted RNA and reverse transcribed it into cDNA as the sequencing template. Method: immunoSEQ multiplex PCR; TCRdb's copy keeps in-frame clones and lacks some. The data contain about 160,000 clones, less than 70% of them singletons. The CDR3 sequence is 14 residues long. Germline loops: CDR1 SQVTM, CDR2 ANQGSEA. The V end lost 6 bases, the J end lost 6 bases, and 17 bases lay between the germline ends.

The chain carries TRBV29-1 and TRBJ2-2; possibly TRBD2 for D (6 bases). Sample: CD4+ T cells sorted from blood, taken at week 24, from a patient treated with tofacitinib. The receptor was isolated from a human donor with alopecia areata. The CDR3: CSVATGTLAGELFF. CDR3 DNA: TGCAGCGTGGCTACTGGGACTTTAGCCGGGGAGCTGTTTTTT.